The sequence of this T cell receptor beta chain was determined in a study of T cells in Graves' hyperthyroidism and ophthalmopathy. Amplified TCR beta CDR3 regions came from RNA transcripts. A set of HTBI primers served as the primers for a first-round RT-PCR of the TCR CDR3. TCRdb reprocessed the multiplex PCR reads via MiXCR and lists one record per CDR3 protein. The profile shows some 800,000 distinct CDR3 sequences, roughly 37% of them singletons. This clonotype was seen many times. V dropped 9 bases and J dropped 5; count of bases not matched to a gene: 3. Looked up from germline, CDR1 is LNHNV and CDR2 is YYDKDF (reference sequence). This CDR3 has 11 residues.

The rearrangement uses TRBV15 and TRBJ2-5, with 7 bases fitting TRBD1. Input material: blood. The source of this sequence is a man aged 18-30 years with Graves' hyperthyroidism. The CDR3 DNA is TGTGCCACTTCGACAGGGGAGACCCAGTACTTC. Residues: CATSTGETQYF.